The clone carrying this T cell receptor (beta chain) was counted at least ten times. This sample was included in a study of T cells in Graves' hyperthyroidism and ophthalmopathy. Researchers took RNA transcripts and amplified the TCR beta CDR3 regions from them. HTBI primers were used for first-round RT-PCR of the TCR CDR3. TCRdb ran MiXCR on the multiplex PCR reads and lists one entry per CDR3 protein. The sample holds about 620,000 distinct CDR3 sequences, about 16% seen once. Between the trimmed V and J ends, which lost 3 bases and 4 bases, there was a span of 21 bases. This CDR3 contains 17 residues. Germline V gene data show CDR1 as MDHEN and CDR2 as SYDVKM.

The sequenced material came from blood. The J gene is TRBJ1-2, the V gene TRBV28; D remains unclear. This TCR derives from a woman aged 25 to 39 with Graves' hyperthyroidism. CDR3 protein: CASSFAQTYLLAYGYTF. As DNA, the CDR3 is TGTGCCAGCAGTTTCGCCCAAACCTACCTTCTAGCCTATGGCTACACCTTC.